This record looks at one TCR beta chain sequence and its context. The CDR3 runs 15 residues. Looked up from germline, CDR1 is LNHNV and CDR2 is YYDKDF (reference sequence). The ends were cut back, 5 bases at V and 6 bases at J, with 17 bases in the middle. The sample originates from a study of cytomegalovirus exposure and HLA in healthy donors. Primers: 60 Vbeta forward and 13 Jbeta reverse. The repertoire was sequenced with immunoSEQ multiplex PCR; TCRdb's copy has only in-frame clones and lacks some. The repertoire includes around 140,000 clones, roughly 88% of them detected once, and roughly 0.5% sits in the top ten.

The V gene is TRBV15, the J gene TRBJ2-4; perhaps TRBD2 as D (6 bases). The clonotype originates from a woman between 40 and 55 years old in good health and CMV-seronegative. Sequencing was carried out using PBMCs. This CDR3 is CATSYGRDSSNIQYF. CDR3 DNA: TGTGCCACCAGCTATGGCCGGGACTCGTCAAACATTCAGTACTTC.